These 10 T cell receptor beta chains came from one sample sequenced in a study of T-cell memory formation after mild COVID-19. TCRdb redid the calling of the 5' RACE reads with MiXCR, one entry per CDR3 protein. The data show 40,000 or so distinct CDR3 sequences, roughly 7.2% seen once. The sample taken for sequencing was PBMCs or a T cell subset sorted from them (not recorded which). All receptors derive from an adult who had mild COVID-19 (a few samples of this study predate the infection). Cell type and time point are not known.

This clonotype was detected ten times or more. The V gene is TRBV7-9, the J gene TRBJ2-1; 10 nucleotides agree with TRBD2. Germline CDR1 SEHNR, CDR2 FQNEAQ (reference sequence). V trimming: 4 bases; J trimming: 10 bases; junction bases outside the gene matches: 7. This CDR3 has 14 residues. The CDR3 reads CASSSSGRIGEQFF. The CDR3 DNA reads as TGTGCCAGCAGCTCTAGCGGGAGAATAGGGGAGCAGTTCTTC.

The table lists this clonotype with many counts. The genes are TRBV7-2 and TRBJ2-6, with D perhaps assigned TRBD1 or TRBD2 (5 bases each). V lost 3 bases and J 4 bases, leaving 16 bases between the germline ends. The CDR3 consists of 17 residues. The germline V gene has CDR1 SGHTA and CDR2 FQGNSA. The CDR3 loop reads CASSFPPWGSGANVLTF. CDR3 nucleotide sequence: TGTGCCAGCAGCTTCCCTCCGTGGGGGAGCGGGGCCAACGTCCTGACTTTC. The entire variable domain, with the rest obtained from reference TRBV7-2 and TRBJ2-6, is as follows: GAGVSQSPSNKVTEKGKDVELRCDPISGHTALYWYRQSLGQGLEFLIYFQGNSAPDKSGLPSDRFSAERTGGSVSTLTIQRTQQEDSAVYLCASSFPPWGSGANVLTFGAGSRLTVL.

V usage is TRBV18 and J usage is TRBJ2-1; D not certain. From germline, CDR1 is KGHSH and CDR2 LQKENI. This CDR3 spans 15 amino acids. V was trimmed by 0 bases and J by 0 bases, leaving 6 bases between them. The CDR3 bases are TGTGCCAGCTCACCACCGTCTCTCTCCTACAATGAGCAGTTCTTC. Its translation: CASSPPSLSYNEQFF. The whole variable domain, filled in from reference TRBV18 and TRBJ2-1, reads NAGVMQNPRHLVRRRGQEARLRCSPMKGHSHVYWYRQLPEEGLKFMVYLQKENIIDESGMPKERFSAEFPKEGPSILRIQQVVRGDSAAYFCASSPPSLSYNEQFFGPGTRLTVL.

This clonotype was seen a handful of times. This chain uses TRBV12-3 or TRBV12-4 with TRBJ1-2; the D is unclear. The CDR3 contains 14 residues. Trimming took 3 bases from V and 0 from J, leaving 8 bases between them. The DNA for the CDR3 is TGTGCCAGCAGTTTTGGGGTGACTAACTATGGCTACACCTTC. Its protein product is CASSFGVTNYGYTF.

There are a few counts of this clonotype. The V gene is TRBV3-1, the J gene TRBJ1-5; TRBD1 might be the D (5 bases). Looked up from germline, CDR1 is LGHDT and CDR2 is YNNKEL (reference sequence). V lost 1 base, J lost 1 base, and 5 bases lay in between. The CDR3 contains 14 residues. The CDR3 spells CASSQGTSNQPQHF. The DNA for the CDR3 is TGTGCCAGCAGCCAAGGGACAAGCAATCAGCCCCAGCATTTT.

The rearrangement joins TRBV9 to TRBJ1-3; D is uncertain. This CDR3 region has 16 residues. Germline V gene data show CDR1 as SGDLS and CDR2 as YYNGEE. V shed 0 bases and J shed 4 bases, with 14 bases lying between them. DNA of the CDR3: TGTGCCAGCAGCGTAGGGAGTGGATCCTCCGGAAACACCATATATTTT. It encodes CASSVGSGSSGNTIYF.

This clonotype was picked up many times. This rearrangement joins TRBV30 to TRBJ1-5; no clear D gene. The CDR3 is made up of 11 amino acids. Germline V gene sequence: CDR1 GTSNPN, CDR2 SVGIG (reference sequence). V gave up 0 bases and J gave up 9 bases, with 6 bases separating them. CDR3 DNA: TGTGCCTGGAGTGTTACCGGGCCCCAGCATTTT. Translating gives CAWSVTGPQHF.

This clonotype was picked up a small number of times. The chain employs TRBV5-1 and TRBJ2-7; D unclear. The CDR3 contains 13 residues. Germline CDR1 and CDR2: SGHRS and YFSETQ. Trimming cost V 0 bases and J 5 bases, with 9 bases left between them. DNA for the CDR3: TGCGCCAGCAGCTTGGCCACCCGGAACGAGCAGTACTTC. Translation gives CASSLATRNEQYF.

This chain uses TRBV3-1 with TRBJ1-2; D call uncertain. Germline-derived CDR1 and CDR2 are LGHDT and YNNKEL (reference sequence). Trimming stripped 4 bases from V and 5 bases from J, with 20 bases between. The length of the CDR3 is 16 residues. The CDR3 sequence: CASSLDLGRTLYGYTF. The CDR3 region has the DNA TGTGCCAGCAGCCTGGATTTGGGAAGAACTTTGTATGGCTACACCTTC.

In the case of this clonotype: At one of its ends the junction is not consistent with the germline gene, which may arise from a read error. V is TRBV7-7 and J is TRBJ2-1, with 12 bases fitting TRBD2. Germline CDR1 reads SSHAT; CDR2 reads FNYEAQ (reference sequence). The CDR3 contains 16 residues. The CDR3 loop is CASSLLAGGVGNEQFF. Written as DNA, the CDR3 is TGTGCTAGCAGCTTGCTAGCGGGAGGGGTAGGGAATGAGCAGTTCTTC. The full variable domain, in which reference TRBV7-7 and TRBJ2-1 provide the parts outside the CDR3, is GAGVSQSPRYKVTKRGQDVTLRCDPISSHATLYWYQQALGQGPEFLTYFNYEAQPDKSGLPSDRFSAERPEGSISTLTIQRTEQRDSAMYRCASSLLAGGVGNEQFFGPGTRLTVL.